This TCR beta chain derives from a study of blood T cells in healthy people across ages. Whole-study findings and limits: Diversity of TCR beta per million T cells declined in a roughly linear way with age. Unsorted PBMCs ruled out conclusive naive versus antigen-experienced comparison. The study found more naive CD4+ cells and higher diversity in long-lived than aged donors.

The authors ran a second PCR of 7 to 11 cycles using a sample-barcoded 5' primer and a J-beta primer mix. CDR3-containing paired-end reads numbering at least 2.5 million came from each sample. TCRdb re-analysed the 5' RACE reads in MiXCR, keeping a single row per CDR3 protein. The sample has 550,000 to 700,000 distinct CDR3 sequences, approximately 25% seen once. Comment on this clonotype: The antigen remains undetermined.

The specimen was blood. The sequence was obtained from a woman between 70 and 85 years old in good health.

The DNA for the CDR3 is TGTGCCAGCAGCTTCCAGCACATTCATGTCGGGACCCAGTACTTC. Translating it yields CASSFQHIHVGTQYF. The chain joins TRBV11-1 to TRBJ2-5; the D is unclear. The V gene's germline CDR1 is SGHAT and CDR2 FQDESV (reference sequence). CDR3 length: 15 residues. Trimming took 3 bases from V and 7 from J, leaving 18 bases between them.